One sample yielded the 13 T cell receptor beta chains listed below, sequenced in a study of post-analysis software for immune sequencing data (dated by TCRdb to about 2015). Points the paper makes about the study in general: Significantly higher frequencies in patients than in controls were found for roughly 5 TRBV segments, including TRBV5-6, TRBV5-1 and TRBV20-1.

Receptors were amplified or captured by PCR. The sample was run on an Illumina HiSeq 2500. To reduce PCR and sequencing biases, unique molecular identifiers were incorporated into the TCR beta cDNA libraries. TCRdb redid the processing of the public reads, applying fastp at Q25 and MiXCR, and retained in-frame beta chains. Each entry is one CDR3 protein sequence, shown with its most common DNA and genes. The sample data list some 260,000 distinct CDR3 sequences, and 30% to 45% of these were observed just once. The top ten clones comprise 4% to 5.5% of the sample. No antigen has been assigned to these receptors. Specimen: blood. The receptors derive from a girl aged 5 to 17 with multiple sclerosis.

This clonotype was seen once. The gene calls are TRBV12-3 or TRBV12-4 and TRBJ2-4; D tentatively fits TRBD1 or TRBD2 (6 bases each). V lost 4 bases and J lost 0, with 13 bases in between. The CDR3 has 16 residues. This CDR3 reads CASSWGAGIAKNIQYF. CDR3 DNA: TGTGCCAGCAGTTGGGGGGCGGGAATAGCCAAAAACATTCAGTACTTC.

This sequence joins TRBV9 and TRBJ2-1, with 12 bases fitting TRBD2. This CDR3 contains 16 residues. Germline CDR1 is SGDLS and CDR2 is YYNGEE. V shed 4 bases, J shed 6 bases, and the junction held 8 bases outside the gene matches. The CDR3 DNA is TGTGCCAGCAGCTCCCGACTAGCGGGGGAGGTCAATGAGCAGTTCTTC. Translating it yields CASSSRLAGEVNEQFF. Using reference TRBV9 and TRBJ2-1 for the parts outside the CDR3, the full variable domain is DSGVTQTPKHLITATGQRVTLRCSPRSGDLSVYWYQQSLDQGLQFLIQYYNGEERAKGNILERFSAQQFPDLHSELNLSSLELGDSALYFCASSSRLAGEVNEQFFGPGTRLTVL.

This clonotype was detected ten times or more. CDR3 sequence (DNA): TGCAGCAGTTGGGGGCAGAACACTGAAGCTTTCTTT. Translation: CSSWGQNTEAFF. The chain links TRBV29-1 to TRBJ1-1; perhaps TRBD1 as D (6 bases). CDR1 is SQVTM and CDR2 is ANQGSEA in the germline V gene. The CDR3 runs 12 residues. V was cut by 8 bases and J by 1 base, with 11 bases left in between.

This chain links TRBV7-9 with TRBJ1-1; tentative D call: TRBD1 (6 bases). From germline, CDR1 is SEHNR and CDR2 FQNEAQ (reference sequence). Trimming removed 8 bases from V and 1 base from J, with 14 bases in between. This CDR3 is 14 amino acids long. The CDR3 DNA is TGTGCCAGCCTCCGTGGGGGGGCGAACACTGAAGCTTTCTTT. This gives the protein CASLRGGANTEAFF.

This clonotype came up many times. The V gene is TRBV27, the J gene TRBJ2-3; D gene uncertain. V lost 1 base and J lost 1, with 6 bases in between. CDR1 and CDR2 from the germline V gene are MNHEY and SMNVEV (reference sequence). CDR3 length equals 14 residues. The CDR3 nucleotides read TGTGCCAGCAGTTTATTTTCGGGCACAGATACGCAGTATTTT. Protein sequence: CASSLFSGTDTQYF.

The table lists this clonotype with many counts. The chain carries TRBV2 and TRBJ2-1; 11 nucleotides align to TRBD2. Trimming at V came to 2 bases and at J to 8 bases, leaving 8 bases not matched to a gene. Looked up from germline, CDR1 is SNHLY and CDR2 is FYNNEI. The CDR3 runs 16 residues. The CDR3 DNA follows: TGTGCCAGCAGTGAACTTGCACTAGCGGGGGCCGATGAGCAGTTCTTC. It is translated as CASSELALAGADEQFF.

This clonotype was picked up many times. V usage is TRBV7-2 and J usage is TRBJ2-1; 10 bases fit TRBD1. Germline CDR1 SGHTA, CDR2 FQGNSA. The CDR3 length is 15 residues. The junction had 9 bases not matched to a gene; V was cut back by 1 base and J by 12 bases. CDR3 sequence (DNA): TGTGCCAGCAGCTTAGGCCGTGGGACAGGGGCATCGCAGTTCTTC. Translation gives CASSLGRGTGASQFF.

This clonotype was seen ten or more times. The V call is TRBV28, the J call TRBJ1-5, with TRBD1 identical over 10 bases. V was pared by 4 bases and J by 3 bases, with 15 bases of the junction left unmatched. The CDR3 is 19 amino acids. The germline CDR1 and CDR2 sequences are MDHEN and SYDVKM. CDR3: CASSSYEPGTGEDNQPQHF. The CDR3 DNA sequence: TGTGCCAGCAGTTCCTATGAACCCGGGACAGGGGAGGACAATCAGCCCCAGCATTTT. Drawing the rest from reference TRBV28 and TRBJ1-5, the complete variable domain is DVKVTQSSRYLVKRTGEKVFLECVQDMDHENMFWYRQDPGLGLRLIYFSYDVKMKEKGDIPEGYSVSREKKERFSLILESASTNQTSMYLCASSSYEPGTGEDNQPQHFGDGTRLSIL.

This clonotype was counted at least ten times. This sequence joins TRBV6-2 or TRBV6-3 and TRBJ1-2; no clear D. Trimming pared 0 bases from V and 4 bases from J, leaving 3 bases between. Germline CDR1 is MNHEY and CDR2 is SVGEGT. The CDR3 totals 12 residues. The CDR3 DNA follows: TGTGCCAGCAGTTACTCAACCTATGGCTACACCTTC. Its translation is CASSYSTYGYTF.

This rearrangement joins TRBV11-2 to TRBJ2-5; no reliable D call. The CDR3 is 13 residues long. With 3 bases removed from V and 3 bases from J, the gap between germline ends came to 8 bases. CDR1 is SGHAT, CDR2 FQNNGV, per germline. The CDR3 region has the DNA TGTGCCAGCAGCTTCCGAGCTAAAGAGACCCAGTACTTC. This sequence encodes CASSFRAKETQYF. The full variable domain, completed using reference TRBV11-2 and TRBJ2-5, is EAGVAQSPRYKIIEKRQSVAFWCNPISGHATLYWYQQILGQGPKLLIQFQNNGVVDDSQLPKDRFSAERLKGVDSTLKIQPAKLEDSAVYLCASSFRAKETQYFGPGTRLLVL.

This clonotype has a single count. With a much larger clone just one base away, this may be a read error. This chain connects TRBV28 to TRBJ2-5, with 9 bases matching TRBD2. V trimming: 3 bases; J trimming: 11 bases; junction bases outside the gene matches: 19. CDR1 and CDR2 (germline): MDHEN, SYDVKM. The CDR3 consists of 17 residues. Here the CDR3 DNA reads TGTGCCAGCAGTTTTCCGGCTAGCGGGGATCCCAACAATGAGCAGTACTTC. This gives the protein CASSFPASGDPNNEQYF.

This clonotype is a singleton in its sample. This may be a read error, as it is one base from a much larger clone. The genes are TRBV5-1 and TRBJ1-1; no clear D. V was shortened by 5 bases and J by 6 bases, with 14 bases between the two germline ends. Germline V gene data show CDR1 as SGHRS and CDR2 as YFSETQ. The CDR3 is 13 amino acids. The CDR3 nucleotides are TGCGCCAGCAGTCCCGGTGGGATCGCTGAAGCTTTCTTT. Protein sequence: CASSPGGIAEAFF.

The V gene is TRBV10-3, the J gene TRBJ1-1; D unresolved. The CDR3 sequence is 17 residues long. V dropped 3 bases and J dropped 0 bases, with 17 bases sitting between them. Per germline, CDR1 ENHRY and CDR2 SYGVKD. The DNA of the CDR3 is TGTGCCATCAGTGATGGACGATGGGCCAAATTGAACACTGAAGCTTTCTTT. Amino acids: CAISDGRWAKLNTEAFF.